This TCR beta chain was retrieved from a study of radiotherapy plus CTLA-4 blockade in lung cancer. Trimming took 2 bases from V and 1 from J, leaving 20 bases between them. CDR1 is GTSNPN, CDR2 SVGIG, per germline (reference sequence). The CDR3 extends over 17 amino acids. The assay was immunoSEQ multiplex PCR, and TCRdb's table has in-frame clones only and misses some. The sample records 80,000 to 100,000 clones, approximately 75% being singletons. The genes are TRBV30 and TRBJ1-1, with D unclear. This sequence was found in a human donor with non-small cell lung cancer who had a partial response to radiotherapy plus ipilimumab. Some clones in this sample may be carry-over from other donors' samples. This material consisted of peripheral blood, taken from a patient treated with radiotherapy plus ipilimumab. The CDR3 DNA sequence: TGTGCCTGGAGTCATATATTCGCCAGGTCCTCGAACACTGAAGCTTTCTTT. This translates into CAWSHIFARSSNTEAFF.